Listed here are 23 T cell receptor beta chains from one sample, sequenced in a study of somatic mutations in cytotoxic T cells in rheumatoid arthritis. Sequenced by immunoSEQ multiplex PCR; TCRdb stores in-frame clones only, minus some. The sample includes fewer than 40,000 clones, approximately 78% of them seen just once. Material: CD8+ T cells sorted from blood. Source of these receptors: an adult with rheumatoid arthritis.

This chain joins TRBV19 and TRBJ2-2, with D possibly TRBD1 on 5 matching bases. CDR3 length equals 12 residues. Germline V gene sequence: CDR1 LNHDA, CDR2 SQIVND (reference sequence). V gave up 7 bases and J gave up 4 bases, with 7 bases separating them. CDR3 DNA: TGTGCCAGTACGCAGGGCACCGGGGAGCTGTTTTTT. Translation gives CASTQGTGELFF.

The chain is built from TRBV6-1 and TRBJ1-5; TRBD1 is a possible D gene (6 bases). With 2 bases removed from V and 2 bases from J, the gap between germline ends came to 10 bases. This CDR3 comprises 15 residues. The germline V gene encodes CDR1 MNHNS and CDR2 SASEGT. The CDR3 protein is CASSEQGGGNQPQHF. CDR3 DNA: TGTGCCAGCAGTGAACAAGGGGGAGGCAATCAGCCCCAGCATTTT.

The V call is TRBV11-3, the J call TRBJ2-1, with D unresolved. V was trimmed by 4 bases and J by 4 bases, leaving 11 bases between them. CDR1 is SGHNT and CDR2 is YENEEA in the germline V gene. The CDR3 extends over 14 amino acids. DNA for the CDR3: TGTGCCAGCAGCTCCGAGGCCGCGTACAATGAGCAGTTCTTC. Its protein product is CASSSEAAYNEQFF.

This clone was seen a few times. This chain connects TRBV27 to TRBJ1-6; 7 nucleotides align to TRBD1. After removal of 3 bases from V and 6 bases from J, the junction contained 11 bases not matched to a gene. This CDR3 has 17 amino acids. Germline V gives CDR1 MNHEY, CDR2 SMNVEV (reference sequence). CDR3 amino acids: CASSFLDRVGGNSPLHF. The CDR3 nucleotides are TGTGCCAGCAGTTTCCTCGACAGGGTTGGAGGTAATTCACCCCTCCACTTT.

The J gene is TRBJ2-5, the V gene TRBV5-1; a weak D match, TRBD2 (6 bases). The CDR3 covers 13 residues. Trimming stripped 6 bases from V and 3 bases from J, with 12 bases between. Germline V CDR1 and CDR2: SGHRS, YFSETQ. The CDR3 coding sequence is TGCGCCAGCACCCAGGGAGGCGAAGAGACCCAGTACTTC. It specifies CASTQGGEETQYF.

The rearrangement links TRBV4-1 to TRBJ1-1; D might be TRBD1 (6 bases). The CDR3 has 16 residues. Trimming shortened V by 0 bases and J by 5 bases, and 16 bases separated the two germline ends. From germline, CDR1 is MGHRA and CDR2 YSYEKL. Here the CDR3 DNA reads TGCGCCAGCAGCCAAGATCCCGGCAGGGGTCGAACTGAAGCTTTCTTT. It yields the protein CASSQDPGRGRTEAFF.

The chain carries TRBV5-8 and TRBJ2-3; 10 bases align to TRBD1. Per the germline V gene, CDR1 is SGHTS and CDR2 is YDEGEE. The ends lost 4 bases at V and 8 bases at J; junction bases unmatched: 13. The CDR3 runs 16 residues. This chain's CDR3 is CASSGRQGAPKLTQYF. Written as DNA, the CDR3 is TGTGCCAGCAGCGGTCGACAGGGGGCCCCTAAGCTTACGCAGTATTTT.

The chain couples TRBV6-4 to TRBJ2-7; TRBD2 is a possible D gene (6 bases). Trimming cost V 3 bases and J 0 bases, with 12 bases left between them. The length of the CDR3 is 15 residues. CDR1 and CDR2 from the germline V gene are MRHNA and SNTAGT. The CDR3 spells CASSENHGSSYEQYF. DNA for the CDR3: TGTGCCAGCAGTGAAAACCACGGGAGCTCCTACGAGCAGTACTTC.

The chain's CDR3 is CASRDRAASYEQYF. The CDR3 DNA follows: TGTGCCAGCAGAGACAGGGCCGCCTCCTACGAGCAGTACTTC. This chain links TRBV7-6 with TRBJ2-7, with 7 nucleotides matching TRBD1. The CDR3 is 14 residues long. J gave up 0 bases and V 6 bases, and 5 bases lay outside the gene matches. CDR1 is SGHVS and CDR2 is FNYEAQ in the germline V gene. Looking up the rest from reference TRBV7-6 and TRBJ2-7 gives the full variable domain: GAGVSQSPRYKVTKRGQDVALRCDPISGHVSLYWYRQALGQGPEFLTYFNYEAQQDKSGLPNDRFSAERPEGSISTLTIQRTEQRDSAMYRCASRDRAASYEQYFGPGTRLTVT.

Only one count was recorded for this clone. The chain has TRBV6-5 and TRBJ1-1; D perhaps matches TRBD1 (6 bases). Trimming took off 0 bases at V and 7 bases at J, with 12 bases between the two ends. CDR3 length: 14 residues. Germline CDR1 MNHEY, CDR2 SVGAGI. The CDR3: CASSYSTGTNEAFF. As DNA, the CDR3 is TGTGCCAGCAGTTACTCTACAGGGACAAATGAAGCTTTCTTT.

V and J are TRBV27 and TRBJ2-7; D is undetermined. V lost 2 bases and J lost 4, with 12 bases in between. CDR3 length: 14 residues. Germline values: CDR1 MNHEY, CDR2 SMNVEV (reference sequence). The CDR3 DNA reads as TGTGCCAGCAGTTTAGGGCCAGTCGTATACGAGCAGTACTTC. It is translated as CASSLGPVVYEQYF.

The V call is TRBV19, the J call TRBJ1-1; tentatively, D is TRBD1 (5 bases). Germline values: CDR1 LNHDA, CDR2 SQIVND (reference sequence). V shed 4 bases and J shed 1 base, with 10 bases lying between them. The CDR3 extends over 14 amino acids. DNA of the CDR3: TGTGCCAGTAGTACCTCAGGGTCGAACACTGAAGCTTTCTTT. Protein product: CASSTSGSNTEAFF.

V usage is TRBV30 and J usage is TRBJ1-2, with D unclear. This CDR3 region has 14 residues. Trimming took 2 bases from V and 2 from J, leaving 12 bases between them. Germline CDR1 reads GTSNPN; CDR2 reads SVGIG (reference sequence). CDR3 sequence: CAWSPDGNNYGYTF. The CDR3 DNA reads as TGTGCCTGGAGTCCAGACGGGAACAACTATGGCTACACCTTC.

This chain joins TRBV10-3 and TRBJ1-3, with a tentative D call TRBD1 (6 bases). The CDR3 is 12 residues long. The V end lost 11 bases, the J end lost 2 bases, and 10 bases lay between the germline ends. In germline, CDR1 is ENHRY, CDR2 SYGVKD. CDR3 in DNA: TGTGCCTATTGGGACACTGGAAACACCATATATTTT. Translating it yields CAYWDTGNTIYF.

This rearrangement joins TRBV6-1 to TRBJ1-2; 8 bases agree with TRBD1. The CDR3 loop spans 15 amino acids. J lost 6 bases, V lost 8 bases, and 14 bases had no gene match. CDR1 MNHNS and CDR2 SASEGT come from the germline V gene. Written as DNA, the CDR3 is TGTGCCAGCTCCCACGGACAGGGCGGGGGAGATGGCTACACCTTC. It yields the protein CASSHGQGGGDGYTF.

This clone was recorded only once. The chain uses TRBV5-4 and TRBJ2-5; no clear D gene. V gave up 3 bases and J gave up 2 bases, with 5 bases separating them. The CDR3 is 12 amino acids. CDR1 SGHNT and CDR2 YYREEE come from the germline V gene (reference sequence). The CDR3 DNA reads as TGTGCCAGCAGCTCGAATCAAGAGACCCAGTACTTC. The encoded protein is CASSSNQETQYF.

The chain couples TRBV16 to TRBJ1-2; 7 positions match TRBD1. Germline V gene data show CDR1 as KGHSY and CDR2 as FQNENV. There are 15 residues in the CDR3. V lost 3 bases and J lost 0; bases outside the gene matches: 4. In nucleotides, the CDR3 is TGTGCCAGCAGCCAGGGGACAGTTTCTAACTATGGCTACACCTTC. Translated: CASSQGTVSNYGYTF.

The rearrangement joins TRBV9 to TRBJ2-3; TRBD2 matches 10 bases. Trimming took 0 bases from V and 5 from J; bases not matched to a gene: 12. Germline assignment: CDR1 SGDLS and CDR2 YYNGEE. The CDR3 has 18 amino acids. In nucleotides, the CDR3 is TGTGCCAGCAGCGTAGTACCCCGGGCTAGCGGGGGTGTAGATACGCAGTATTTT. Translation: CASSVVPRASGGVDTQYF. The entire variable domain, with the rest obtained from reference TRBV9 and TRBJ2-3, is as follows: DSGVTQTPKHLITATGQRVTLRCSPRSGDLSVYWYQQSLDQGLQFLIQYYNGEERAKGNILERFSAQQFPDLHSELNLSSLELGDSALYFCASSVVPRASGGVDTQYFGPGTRLTVL.

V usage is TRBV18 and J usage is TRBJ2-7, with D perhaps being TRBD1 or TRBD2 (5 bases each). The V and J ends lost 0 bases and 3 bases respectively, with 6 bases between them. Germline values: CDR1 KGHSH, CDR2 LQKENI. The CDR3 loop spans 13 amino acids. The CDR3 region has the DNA TGTGCCAGCTCACCACCGGGGGTCTACGAGCAGTACTTC. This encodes CASSPPGVYEQYF.

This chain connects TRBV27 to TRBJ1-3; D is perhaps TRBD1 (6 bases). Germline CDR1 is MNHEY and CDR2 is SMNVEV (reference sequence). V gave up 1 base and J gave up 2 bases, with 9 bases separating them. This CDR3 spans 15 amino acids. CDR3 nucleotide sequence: TGTGCCAGCAGTTTATACTCAGGGGCTGGAAACACCATATATTTT. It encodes CASSLYSGAGNTIYF.

The CDR3 region is CSVVGRGTKETQYF. The CDR3 DNA reads as TGCAGCGTTGTAGGCAGGGGGACGAAAGAGACCCAGTACTTC. The V gene is TRBV29-1, the J gene TRBJ2-5; 7 positions match TRBD1. V was clipped by 4 bases and J by 3 bases; unmatched bases: 8. CDR1 and CDR2 (germline): SQVTM, ANQGSEA. This CDR3 spans 14 amino acids.

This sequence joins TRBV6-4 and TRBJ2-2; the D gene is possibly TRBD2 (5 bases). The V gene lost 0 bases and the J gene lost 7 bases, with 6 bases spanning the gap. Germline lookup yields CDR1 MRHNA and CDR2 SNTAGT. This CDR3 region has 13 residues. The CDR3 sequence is CASSDSEVGELFF. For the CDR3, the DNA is TGTGCCAGCAGTGACTCGGAGGTCGGGGAGCTGTTTTTT.

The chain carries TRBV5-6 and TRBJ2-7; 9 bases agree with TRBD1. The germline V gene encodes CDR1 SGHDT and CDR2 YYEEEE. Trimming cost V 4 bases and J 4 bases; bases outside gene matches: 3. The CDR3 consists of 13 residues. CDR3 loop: CASSLDRGYEQYF. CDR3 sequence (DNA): TGTGCCAGCAGCCTTGACAGGGGGTACGAGCAGTACTTC.